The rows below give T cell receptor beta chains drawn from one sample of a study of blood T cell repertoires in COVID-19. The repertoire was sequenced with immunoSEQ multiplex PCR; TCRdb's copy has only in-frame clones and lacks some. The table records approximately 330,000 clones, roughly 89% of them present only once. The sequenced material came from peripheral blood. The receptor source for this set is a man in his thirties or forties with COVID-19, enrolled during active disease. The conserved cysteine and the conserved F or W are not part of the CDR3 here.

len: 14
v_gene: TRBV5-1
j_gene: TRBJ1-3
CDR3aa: ASSAGTGGNENTIY

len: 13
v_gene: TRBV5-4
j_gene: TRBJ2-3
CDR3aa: ASSSGQIGGDTQY

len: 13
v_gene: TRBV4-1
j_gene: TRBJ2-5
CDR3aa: ASSQAGGATTTQY

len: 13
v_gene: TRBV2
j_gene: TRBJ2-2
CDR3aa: ASSQDRGRTGELF

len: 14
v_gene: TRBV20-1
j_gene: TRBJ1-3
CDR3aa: SASAQGLYSGNTIY

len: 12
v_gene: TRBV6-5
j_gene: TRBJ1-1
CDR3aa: ASERGQPDTEAF

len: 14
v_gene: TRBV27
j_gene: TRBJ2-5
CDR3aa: ASRGLGKDTQETQY

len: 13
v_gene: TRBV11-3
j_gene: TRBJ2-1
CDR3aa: ASSFAGGRSNEQF

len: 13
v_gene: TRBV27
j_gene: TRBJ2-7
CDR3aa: ASSLSGQGVYEQY

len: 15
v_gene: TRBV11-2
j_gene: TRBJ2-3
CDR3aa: ASSLEPGGGASGTQY

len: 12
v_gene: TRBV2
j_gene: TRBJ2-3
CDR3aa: ASREGLGADTQY

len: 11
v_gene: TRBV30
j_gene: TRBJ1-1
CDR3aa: AWSVQLNTEAF

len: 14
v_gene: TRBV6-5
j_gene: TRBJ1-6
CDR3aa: ASSSTESSYNSPLH

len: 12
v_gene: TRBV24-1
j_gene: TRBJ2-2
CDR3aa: ATSDLYPTGELF

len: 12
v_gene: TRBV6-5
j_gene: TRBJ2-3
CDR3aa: ASRRDRGTDTQY

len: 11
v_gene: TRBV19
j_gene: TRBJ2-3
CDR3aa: ASTPGHGDTQY

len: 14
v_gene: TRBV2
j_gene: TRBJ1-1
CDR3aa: ASMAQGVSMNTEAF

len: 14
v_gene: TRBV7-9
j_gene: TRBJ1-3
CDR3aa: ASSPDTVPSGNTIY

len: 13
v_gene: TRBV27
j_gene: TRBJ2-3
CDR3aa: ASIRRGLRTDTQY

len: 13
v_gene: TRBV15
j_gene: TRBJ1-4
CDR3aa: ATSSYPGSTEKLF

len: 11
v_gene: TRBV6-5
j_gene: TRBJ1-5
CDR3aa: ASRSGVYQPQH

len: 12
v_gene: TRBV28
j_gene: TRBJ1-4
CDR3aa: ASSLGRRGEKLF

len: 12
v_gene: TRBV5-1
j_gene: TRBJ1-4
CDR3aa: ASSLREPNEKLF

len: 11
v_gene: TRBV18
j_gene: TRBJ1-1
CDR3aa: ASSRNRDTEAF

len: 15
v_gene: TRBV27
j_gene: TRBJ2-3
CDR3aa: ASSPSWGAGDPDTQY

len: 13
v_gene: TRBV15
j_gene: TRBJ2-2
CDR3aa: ATSRSRQLTGELF